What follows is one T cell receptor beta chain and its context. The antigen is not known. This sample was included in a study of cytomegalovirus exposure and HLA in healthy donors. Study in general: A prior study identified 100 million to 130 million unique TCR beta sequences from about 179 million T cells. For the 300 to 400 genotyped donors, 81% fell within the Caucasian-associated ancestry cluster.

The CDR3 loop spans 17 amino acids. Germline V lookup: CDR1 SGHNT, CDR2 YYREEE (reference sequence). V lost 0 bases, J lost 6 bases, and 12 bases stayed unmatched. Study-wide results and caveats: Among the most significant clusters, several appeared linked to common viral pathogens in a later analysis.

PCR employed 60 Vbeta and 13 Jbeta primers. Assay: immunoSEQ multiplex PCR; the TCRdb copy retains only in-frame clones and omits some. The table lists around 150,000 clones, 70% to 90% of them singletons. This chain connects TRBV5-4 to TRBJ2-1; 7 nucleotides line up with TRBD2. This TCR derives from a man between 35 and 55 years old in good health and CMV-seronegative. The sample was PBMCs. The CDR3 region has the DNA TGTGCCAGCAGCTTGGTCGGGGGAGGGCTCGGTGGCAATGAGCAGTTCTTC. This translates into CASSLVGGGLGGNEQFF.